This T cell receptor beta chain was sequenced in a study of T cell repertoires in ileal Crohn's disease. Study context: About half received postoperative treatment, about a dozen with thiopurines and 18 anti-TNF. The M0 sample came from the inflamed ileal portion of the resected specimen. Study results and caveats: Clonality above 26.8% at surgery always came with endoscopic recurrence.

Documented time point: inflamed ileum from the surgical specimen. This table comes from immunoSEQ multiplex PCR, and its TCRdb copy is limited to in-frame clones, with some not included. The sample has some 17,000 clones, 70% to 80% seen once. A remark on this clone: Antigen unknown.

Trimming took 2 bases from V and 0 from J, leaving 10 bases between them. CDR3 length: 15 residues. Germline V gene lookup returns CDR1 MNHEY and CDR2 SMNVEV (reference sequence). The rearrangement links TRBV27 to TRBJ1-1; D unclear. Sequencing was done on a sample of ileal tissue. The TCR was taken from an adult with Crohn's disease. The CDR3, as DNA: TGTGCCAGCAGTTTACGGGTTGCCCTGAACACTGAAGCTTTCTTT. This codes for CASSLRVALNTEAFF.